The present T cell receptor beta chain was sequenced within a study of cytomegalovirus exposure and HLA in healthy donors. Study details: In an early release, HLA-typed donors contributed about 79 million unique TCR sequences. Regarding the study as a whole: Within the data, a cluster of highly shared sequence variants was likely a sequencing artifact. As a later analysis showed, several of the most significant clusters appeared to be linked to common viral pathogens.

Primers: 60 Vbeta forward and 13 Jbeta reverse. Only in-frame clones appear in the TCRdb table, and some are missing; sequencing was by immunoSEQ multiplex PCR. The sample has about 120,000 clones, about 72% seen once; the top ten hold approximately 5%. Unrecorded immune exposure was likely among donors, who were nominally healthy when sampled. The CDR3 covers 17 residues. Germline values: CDR1 SGHRS, CDR2 YFSETQ. The junction had 14 bases not matched to a gene; V was cut back by 5 bases and J by 5 bases. For this clone: Its antigen is as yet unknown.

This TCR came from a man in his forties or fifties in good health and CMV-seropositive. Sequenced sample: PBMCs. This chain links TRBV5-1 with TRBJ2-7; TRBD1 aligns across 12 bases. CDR3 coding DNA: TGCGCCAGCAGTCCAACCACCGGGACAGGGGGCATCGACGAGCAGTACTTC. It specifies CASSPTTGTGGIDEQYF. The full variable domain, rest sourced from reference TRBV5-1 and TRBJ2-7, is KAGVTQTPRYLIKTRGQQVTLSCSPISGHRSVSWYQQTPGQGLQFLFEYFSETQRNKGNFPGRFSGRQFSNSRSEMNVSTLELGDSALYLCASSPTTGTGGIDEQYFGPGTRLTVT.